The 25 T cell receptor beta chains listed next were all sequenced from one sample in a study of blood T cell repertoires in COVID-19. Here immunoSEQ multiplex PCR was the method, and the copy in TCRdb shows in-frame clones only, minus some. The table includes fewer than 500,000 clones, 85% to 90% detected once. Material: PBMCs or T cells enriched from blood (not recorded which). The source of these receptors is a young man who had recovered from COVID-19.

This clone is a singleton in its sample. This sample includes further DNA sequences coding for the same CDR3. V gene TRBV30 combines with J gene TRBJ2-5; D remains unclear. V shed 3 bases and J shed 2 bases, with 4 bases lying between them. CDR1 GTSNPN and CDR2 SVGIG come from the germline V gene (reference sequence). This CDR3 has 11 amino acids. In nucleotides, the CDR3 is TGTGCCTGGAGCAGTCAAGAGACCCAGTACTTC. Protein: CAWSSQETQYF.

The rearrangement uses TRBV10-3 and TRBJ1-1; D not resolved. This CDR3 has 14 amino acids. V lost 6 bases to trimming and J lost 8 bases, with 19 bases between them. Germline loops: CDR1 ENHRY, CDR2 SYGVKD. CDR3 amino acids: CAISETGLSREAFF. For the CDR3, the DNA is TGTGCCATCAGCGAAACCGGATTATCGAGGGAAGCTTTCTTT.

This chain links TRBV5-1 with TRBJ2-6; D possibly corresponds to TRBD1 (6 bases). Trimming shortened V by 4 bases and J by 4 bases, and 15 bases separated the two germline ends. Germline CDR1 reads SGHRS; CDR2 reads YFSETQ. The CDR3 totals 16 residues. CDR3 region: CASSQVLGTGANVLTF. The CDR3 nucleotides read TGCGCCAGCAGCCAGGTATTGGGGACAGGGGCCAACGTCCTGACTTTC.

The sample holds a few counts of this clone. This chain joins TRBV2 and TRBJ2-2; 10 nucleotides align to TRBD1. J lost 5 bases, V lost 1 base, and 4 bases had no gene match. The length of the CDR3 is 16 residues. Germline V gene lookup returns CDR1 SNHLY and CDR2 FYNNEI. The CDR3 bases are TGTGCCAGCAGTGAAGGACAGGGGGCCCGGACCGGGGAGCTGTTTTTT. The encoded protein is CASSEGQGARTGELFF.

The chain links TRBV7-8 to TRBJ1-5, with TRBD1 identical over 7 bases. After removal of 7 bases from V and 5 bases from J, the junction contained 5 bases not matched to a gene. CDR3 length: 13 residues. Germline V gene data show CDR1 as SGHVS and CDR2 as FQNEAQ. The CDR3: CASTTQGDQPQHF. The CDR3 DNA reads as TGTGCCAGCACCACGCAGGGGGATCAGCCCCAGCATTTT.

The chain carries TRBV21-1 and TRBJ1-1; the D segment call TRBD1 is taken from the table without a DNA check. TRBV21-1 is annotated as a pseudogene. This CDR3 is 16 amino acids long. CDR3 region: CASSIRTGRRRTEAFF. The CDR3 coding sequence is TGTGCCAGCAGCATCCGGACAGGGCGGAGAAGAACTGAAGCTTTCTTT.

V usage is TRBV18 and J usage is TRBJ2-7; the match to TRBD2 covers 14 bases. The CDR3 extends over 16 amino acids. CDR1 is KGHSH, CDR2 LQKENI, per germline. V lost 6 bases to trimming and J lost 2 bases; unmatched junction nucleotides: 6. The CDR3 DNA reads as TGTGCCAGCTCCCGACTAGCGGGAGGGGACCCCTACGAGCAGTACTTC. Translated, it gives CASSRLAGGDPYEQYF.

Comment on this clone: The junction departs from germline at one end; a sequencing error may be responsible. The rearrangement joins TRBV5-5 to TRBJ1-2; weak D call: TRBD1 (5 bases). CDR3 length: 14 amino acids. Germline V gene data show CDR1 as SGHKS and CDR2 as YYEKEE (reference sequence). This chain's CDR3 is CASTLPQGNYGYTF. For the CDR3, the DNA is TGTGCCAGCACCTTGCCCCAGGGTAACTATGGCTACACCTTC.

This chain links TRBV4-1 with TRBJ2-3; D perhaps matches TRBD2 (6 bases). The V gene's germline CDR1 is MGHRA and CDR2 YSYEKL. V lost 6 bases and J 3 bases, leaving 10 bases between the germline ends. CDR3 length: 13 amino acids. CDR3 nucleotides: TGCGCCAGCAGGAGGGCGGGGACAGATACGCAGTATTTT. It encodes CASRRAGTDTQYF.

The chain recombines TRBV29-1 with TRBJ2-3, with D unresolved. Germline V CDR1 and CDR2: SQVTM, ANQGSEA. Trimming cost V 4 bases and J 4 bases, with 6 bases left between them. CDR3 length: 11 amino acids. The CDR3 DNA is TGCAGCGTTGGGGCCCCAGATACGCAGTATTTT. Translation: CSVGAPDTQYF.

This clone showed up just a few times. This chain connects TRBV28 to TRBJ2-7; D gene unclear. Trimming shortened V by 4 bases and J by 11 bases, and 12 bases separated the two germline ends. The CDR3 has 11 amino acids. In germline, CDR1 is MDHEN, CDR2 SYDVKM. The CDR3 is CASSSEPIKYF. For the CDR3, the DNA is TGTGCCAGCAGTTCCGAGCCGATTAAGTACTTC.

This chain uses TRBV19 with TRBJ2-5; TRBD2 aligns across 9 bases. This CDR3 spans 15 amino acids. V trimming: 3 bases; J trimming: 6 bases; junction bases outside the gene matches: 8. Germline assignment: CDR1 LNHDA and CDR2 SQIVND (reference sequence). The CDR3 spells CASSISNSGSKTQYF. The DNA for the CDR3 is TGTGCCAGTAGTATTAGTAATAGCGGGAGCAAGACCCAGTACTTC.

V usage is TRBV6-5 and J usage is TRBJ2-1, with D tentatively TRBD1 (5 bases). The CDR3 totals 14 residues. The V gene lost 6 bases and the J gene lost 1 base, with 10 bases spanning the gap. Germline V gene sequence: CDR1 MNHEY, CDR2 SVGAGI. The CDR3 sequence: CASRTDRSYNEQFF. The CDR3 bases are TGTGCCAGCAGGACCGACAGATCCTACAATGAGCAGTTCTTC.

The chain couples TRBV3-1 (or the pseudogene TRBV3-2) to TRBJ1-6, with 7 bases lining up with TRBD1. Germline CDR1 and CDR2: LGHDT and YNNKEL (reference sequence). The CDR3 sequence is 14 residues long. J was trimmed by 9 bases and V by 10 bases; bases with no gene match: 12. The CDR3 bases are TGTGCCACCAAGGGCACAGGGGAGGTTTCACCCCTCCACTTT. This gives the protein CATKGTGEVSPLHF.

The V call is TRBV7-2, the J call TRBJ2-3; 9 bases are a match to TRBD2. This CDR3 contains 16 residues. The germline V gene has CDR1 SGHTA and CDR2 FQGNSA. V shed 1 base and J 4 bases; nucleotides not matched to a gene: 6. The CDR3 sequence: CASSLGGSGSSDTQYF. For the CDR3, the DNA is TGTGCCAGCAGCTTAGGGGGTAGCGGGAGTTCAGATACGCAGTATTTT.

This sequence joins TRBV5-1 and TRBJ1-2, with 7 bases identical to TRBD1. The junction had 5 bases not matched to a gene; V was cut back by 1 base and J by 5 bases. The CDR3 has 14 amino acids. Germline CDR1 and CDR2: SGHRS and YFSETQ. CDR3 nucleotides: TGCGCCAGCAGCTTGCCGGACAGGTTTTATGGCTACACCTTC. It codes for CASSLPDRFYGYTF.

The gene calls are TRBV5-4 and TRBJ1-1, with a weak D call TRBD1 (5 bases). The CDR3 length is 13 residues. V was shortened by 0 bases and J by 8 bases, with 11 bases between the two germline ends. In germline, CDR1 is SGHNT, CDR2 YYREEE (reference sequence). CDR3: CASSLAGGIEAFF. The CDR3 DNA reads TGTGCCAGCAGCTTGGCCGGGGGGATCGAAGCTTTCTTT.

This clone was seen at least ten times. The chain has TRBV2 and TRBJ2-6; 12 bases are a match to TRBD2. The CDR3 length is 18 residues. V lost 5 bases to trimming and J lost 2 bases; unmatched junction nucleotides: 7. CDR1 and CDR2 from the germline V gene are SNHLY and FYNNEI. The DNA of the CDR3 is TGTGCCAGCAGTCAATCTAGCGGGAGGGCCCCTGGGGCCAACGTCCTGACTTTC. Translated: CASSQSSGRAPGANVLTF.

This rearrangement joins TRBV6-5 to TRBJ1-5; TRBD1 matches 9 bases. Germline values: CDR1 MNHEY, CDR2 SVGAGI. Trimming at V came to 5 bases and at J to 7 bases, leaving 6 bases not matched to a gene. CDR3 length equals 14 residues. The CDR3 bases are TGTGCCAGCAGTACACAGGGGGCGGGACAGCCCCAGCATTTT. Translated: CASSTQGAGQPQHF.

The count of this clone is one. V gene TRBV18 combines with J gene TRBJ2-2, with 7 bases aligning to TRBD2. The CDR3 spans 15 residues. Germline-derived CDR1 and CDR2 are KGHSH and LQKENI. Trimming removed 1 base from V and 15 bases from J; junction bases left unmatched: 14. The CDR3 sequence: CASSPLERDDFKMFF. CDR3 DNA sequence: TGTGCCAGCTCACCACTCGAGCGGGACGATTTTAAGATGTTTTTT.

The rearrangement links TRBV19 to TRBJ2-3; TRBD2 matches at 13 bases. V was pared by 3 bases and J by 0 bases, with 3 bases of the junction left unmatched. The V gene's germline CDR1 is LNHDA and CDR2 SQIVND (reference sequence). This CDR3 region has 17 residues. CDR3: CASSMGLAGISTDTQYF. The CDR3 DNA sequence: TGTGCCAGTAGTATGGGACTAGCGGGGATTAGCACAGATACGCAGTATTTT.

The CDR3 protein is CASSSIGQASSYEQYF. In DNA form, the CDR3 reads TGTGCCAGCAGCTCCATCGGACAGGCGAGCTCCTACGAGCAGTACTTC. This chain joins TRBV7-6 and TRBJ2-7; 7 bases map to TRBD1. This CDR3 is built from 16 residues. The ends lost 4 bases at V and 0 bases at J; junction bases unmatched: 9. Germline V gives CDR1 SGHVS, CDR2 FNYEAQ.

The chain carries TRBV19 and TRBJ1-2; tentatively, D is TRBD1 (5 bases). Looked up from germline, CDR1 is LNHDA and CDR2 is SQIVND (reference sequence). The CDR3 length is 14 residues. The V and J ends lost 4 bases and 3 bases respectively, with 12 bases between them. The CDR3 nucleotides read TGTGCCAGTAGTAGCCTAGGAGGGGACTATGGCTACACCTTC. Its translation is CASSSLGGDYGYTF.

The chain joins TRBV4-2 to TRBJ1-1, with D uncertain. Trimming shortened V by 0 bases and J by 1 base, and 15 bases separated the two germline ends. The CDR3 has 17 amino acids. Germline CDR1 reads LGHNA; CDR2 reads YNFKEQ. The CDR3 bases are TGTGCCAGCAGCCAAGACACCCCCCCGGCGGAGAACACTGAAGCTTTCTTT. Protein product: CASSQDTPPAENTEAFF.

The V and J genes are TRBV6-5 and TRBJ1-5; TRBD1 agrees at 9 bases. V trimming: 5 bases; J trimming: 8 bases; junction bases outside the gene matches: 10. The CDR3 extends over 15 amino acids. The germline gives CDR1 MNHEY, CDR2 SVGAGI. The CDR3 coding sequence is TGTGCCAGCAGTCACCGGGACAGGGCAGGGGAGCCCCAGCATTTT. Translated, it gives CASSHRDRAGEPQHF.